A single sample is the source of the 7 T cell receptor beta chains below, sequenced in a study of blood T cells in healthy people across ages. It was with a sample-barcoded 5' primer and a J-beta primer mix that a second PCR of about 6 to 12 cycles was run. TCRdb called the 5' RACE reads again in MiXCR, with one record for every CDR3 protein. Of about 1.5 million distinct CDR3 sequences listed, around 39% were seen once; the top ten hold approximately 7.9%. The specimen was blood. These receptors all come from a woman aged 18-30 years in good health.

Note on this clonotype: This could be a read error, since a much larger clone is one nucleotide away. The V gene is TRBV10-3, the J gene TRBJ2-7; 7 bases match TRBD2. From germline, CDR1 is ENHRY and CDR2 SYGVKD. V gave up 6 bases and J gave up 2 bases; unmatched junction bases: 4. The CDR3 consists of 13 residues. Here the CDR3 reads CAIRPSGTYEQYF. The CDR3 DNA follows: TGTGCCATCAGGCCTAGCGGCACCTACGAGCAGTACTTC.

For the CDR3, the DNA is TGTGCCAGCAGTGGGAATCCCGGGTATGGCTACACCTTC. Its protein is CASSGNPGYGYTF. The chain recombines TRBV7-3 with TRBJ1-2; no reliable D call. The germline CDR1 and CDR2 sequences are SGHTA and FQGTGA. The V and J ends lost 6 bases and 5 bases respectively, with 13 bases between them. The CDR3 is 13 residues long.

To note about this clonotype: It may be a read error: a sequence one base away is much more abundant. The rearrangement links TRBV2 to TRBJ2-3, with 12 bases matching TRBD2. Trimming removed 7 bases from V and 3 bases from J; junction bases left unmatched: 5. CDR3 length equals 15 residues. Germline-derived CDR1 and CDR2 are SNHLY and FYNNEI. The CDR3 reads CASIETSGRTDTQYF. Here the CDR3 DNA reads TGTGCCAGCATTGAGACTAGCGGGAGAACAGATACGCAGTATTTT.

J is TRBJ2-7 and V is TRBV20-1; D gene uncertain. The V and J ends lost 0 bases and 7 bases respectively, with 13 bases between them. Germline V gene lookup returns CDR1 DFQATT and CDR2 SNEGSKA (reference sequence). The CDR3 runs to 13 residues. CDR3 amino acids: CSARDYPSLEQYF. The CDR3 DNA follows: TGCAGTGCTAGAGATTATCCCTCCCTTGAGCAGTACTTC.

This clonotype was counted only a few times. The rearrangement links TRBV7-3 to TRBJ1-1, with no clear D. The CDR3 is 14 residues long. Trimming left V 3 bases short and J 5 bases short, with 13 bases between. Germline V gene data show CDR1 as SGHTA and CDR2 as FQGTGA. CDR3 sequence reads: CASSFRVPETEAFF. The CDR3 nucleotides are TGTGCCAGCAGCTTTCGGGTCCCCGAGACTGAAGCTTTCTTT.

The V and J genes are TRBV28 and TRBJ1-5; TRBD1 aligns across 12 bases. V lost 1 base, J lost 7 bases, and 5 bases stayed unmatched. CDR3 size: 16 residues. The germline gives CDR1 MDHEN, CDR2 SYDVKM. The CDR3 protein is CASSLSGTGGRQPQHF. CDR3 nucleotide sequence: TGTGCCAGCAGTTTATCGGGGACAGGGGGCAGACAGCCCCAGCATTTT. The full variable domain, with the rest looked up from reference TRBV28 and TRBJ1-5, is DVKVTQSSRYLVKRTGEKVFLECVQDMDHENMFWYRQDPGLGLRLIYFSYDVKMKEKGDIPEGYSVSREKKERFSLILESASTNQTSMYLCASSLSGTGGRQPQHFGDGTRLSIL.

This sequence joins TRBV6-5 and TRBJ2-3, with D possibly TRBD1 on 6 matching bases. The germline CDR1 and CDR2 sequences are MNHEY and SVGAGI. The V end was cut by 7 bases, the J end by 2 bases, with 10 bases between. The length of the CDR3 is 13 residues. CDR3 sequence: CASKQGITDTQYF. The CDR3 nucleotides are TGTGCCAGCAAACAGGGCATCACAGATACGCAGTATTTT.